The 5 T cell receptor beta chains in this list originate from one sample, sequenced in a study of blood T cell repertoires in COVID-19. Data came from immunoSEQ multiplex PCR; TCRdb stores just in-frame clones and leaves some out. The sample has 150,000 to 200,000 clones; roughly 90% are singletons. Sequencing input: peripheral blood. All receptors come from a man aged 30 to 39 with COVID-19, enrolled during active disease.

The gene calls are TRBV19 and TRBJ1-1; D remains ambiguous. CDR1 and CDR2 from the germline V gene are LNHDA and SQIVND (reference sequence). The CDR3 sequence is 13 residues long. V lost 11 bases and J 5 bases, leaving 18 bases between the germline ends. CDR3: CACRRRDGTEAFF. CDR3 sequence (DNA): TGTGCCTGCAGACGGCGAGACGGGACTGAAGCTTTCTTT.

This chain connects TRBV19 to TRBJ2-5, with TRBD1 matching 7 bases. CDR1 and CDR2 from the germline V gene are LNHDA and SQIVND (reference sequence). The CDR3 is made up of 14 amino acids. V gave up 4 bases and J gave up 1 base; unmatched junction bases: 3. In DNA, the CDR3 is TGTGCCAGTAGTACCGGGACAGTCCAAGAGACCCAGTACTTC. It encodes CASSTGTVQETQYF.

This clone has just one count. This chain connects TRBV20-1 to TRBJ2-1, with a tentative D call TRBD2 (6 bases). CDR1 DFQATT and CDR2 SNEGSKA come from the germline V gene (reference sequence). The CDR3 length is 12 residues. V gave up 3 bases and J gave up 4 bases, with 7 bases separating them. The CDR3 is CSASAGYNEQFF. CDR3 nucleotides: TGCAGTGCTAGTGCGGGATACAATGAGCAGTTCTTC.

The V call is TRBV29-1, the J call TRBJ2-7, with 9 bases aligning to TRBD2. Germline-derived CDR1 and CDR2 are SQVTM and ANQGSEA. With 4 bases clipped from V and 5 bases from J, the junction kept 6 bases outside the gene matches. CDR3 size: 13 residues. The CDR3 protein is CSVGREGLDEQYF. The CDR3 region has the DNA TGCAGCGTTGGGCGGGAGGGCCTGGACGAGCAGTACTTC.

The rearrangement joins TRBV6-2 or TRBV6-3 to TRBJ1-5; no clear D gene. V lost 6 bases to trimming and J lost 3 bases, with 12 bases between them. The CDR3 totals 14 residues. The germline V gene has CDR1 MNHEY and CDR2 SVGEGT. Here the CDR3 DNA reads TGTGCCAGCAGCCGAGGGTTGCCCAATCAGCCCCAGCATTTT. It yields the protein CASSRGLPNQPQHF.